These T cell receptor beta chains were read from a single sample in a study of blood T cell repertoires in COVID-19. Libraries were prepared by immunoSEQ multiplex PCR; TCRdb keeps only in-frame clonotypes and omits some of them. The data show approximately 150,000 clones, with 75% to 90% seen just once and roughly 3.2% held by the top ten. Material: peripheral blood. Every receptor here comes from a woman aged 55-70 years with active COVID-19. Each CDR3 is given with its conserved first and last residue. A D gene is named only where the DNA matches it firmly. The listing skips clone size in some rows; elsewhere it reads once, few, many or a size class.

D	V	size	J	CDR3	DNA
.	TRBV15	.	TRBJ1-1	CATSRVNEQFTEAFF	TGTGCCACCAGCAGAGTCAATGAACAGTTCACTGAAGCTTTCTTT
.	TRBV28	.	TRBJ1-3	CASSIDSLSGNTIYF	TGTGCCAGCAGTATCGACAGCCTCTCTGGAAACACCATATATTTT
TRBD2	TRBV7-2	.	TRBJ2-7	CASSKTSGINEQYF	TGTGCCAGCAGCAAGACTAGCGGGATCAACGAGCAGTACTTC
TRBD2	TRBV11-2	.	TRBJ2-5	CASSAGLAGQETQYF	TGTGCCAGCAGCGCAGGGCTAGCGGGACAAGAGACCCAGTACTTC
TRBD2	TRBV5-1	once	TRBJ2-7	CASSLFVGLAGGPPYEQYF	TGCGCCAGCAGCTTGTTTGTGGGACTAGCGGGAGGGCCCCCCTACGAGCAGTACTTC
TRBD1	TRBV5-1	.	TRBJ1-2	CASSLGDRQYGYTF	TGCGCCAGCAGCTTGGGGGACAGACAGTATGGCTACACCTTC
.	TRBV6-2/TRBV6-3	many	TRBJ2-7	CASSYFLSSTYEQYF	TGTGCCAGCAGTTACTTTCTTAGCTCAACCTACGAGCAGTACTTC
.	TRBV6-5	once	TRBJ1-2	CASSYRQANYGYTF	TGTGCCAGCAGTTACAGGCAGGCCAACTATGGCTACACCTTC
TRBD1	TRBV6-5	.	TRBJ2-1	CASRDRTGGKNEQFF	TGTGCCAGCAGGGATAGGACAGGGGGCAAGAATGAGCAGTTCTTC
TRBD1	TRBV6-2/TRBV6-3	once	TRBJ2-5	CASSTWTGLGETQYF	TGTGCCAGCAGTACCTGGACAGGGTTGGGAGAGACCCAGTACTTC
TRBD2	TRBV7-3	.	TRBJ2-1	CASSPSGGGLASDEQFF	TGTGCCAGCAGCCCGTCGGGTGGGGGACTAGCGAGCGATGAGCAGTTCTTC
.	TRBV9	.	TRBJ2-1	CASSVGSLVYNEQFF	TGTGCCAGCAGCGTAGGCTCACTTGTCTACAATGAGCAGTTCTTC
TRBD1	TRBV15	.	TRBJ2-7	CATSRDGQGADEQYF	TGTGCCACCAGCAGAGATGGACAGGGGGCGGACGAGCAGTACTTC
TRBD1	TRBV28	few	TRBJ2-2	CATVRQGSGGELFF	TGTGCCACCGTCCGACAGGGGAGTGGCGGGGAGCTGTTTTTT
TRBD2	TRBV5-1	.	TRBJ2-1	CASYPLGGSDNEQFF	TGCGCCAGTTATCCCCTCGGGGGGTCTGACAATGAGCAGTTCTTC
.	TRBV12-3/TRBV12-4	.	TRBJ2-5	CASSGGLGETQYF	TGTGCCAGCAGTGGGGGCTTGGGGGAGACCCAGTACTTC
.	TRBV28	.	TRBJ2-2	CASSGGGTGNTGELFF	TGTGCCAGCAGCGGTGGAGGGACGGGAAACACCGGGGAGCTGTTTTTT
TRBD2	TRBV28	.	TRBJ2-1	CASRIAPGLAGIRSSYNEQFF	TGTGCCAGCAGAATCGCCCCGGGACTAGCGGGGATACGCAGCTCCTACAATGAGCAGTTCTTC
TRBD1	TRBV5-6	once	TRBJ1-5	CASSSTGENQPQHF	TGTGCCAGCAGCTCAACAGGGGAGAATCAGCCCCAGCATTTT